This T cell receptor beta chain came from a study of blood T cell repertoires in COVID-19 (dated by TCRdb to about 2020). Turning to the overall study: Samples from collaborators originated in the United States, Italy and Spain and spanned both the acute and convalescent phases of COVID-19. Where HLA class I and class II types were available, the types were taken from metadata supplied by the sample provider, not from assay-based typing. A freely available public database, intended as a resource for researchers studying the immune response to SARS-CoV-2, is where the repertoires were released. The material from the prospective study consisted of cDNA or gDNA derived from T cells, B-cell-depleted T cells, or PBMCs. The samples were drawn from two sources: the first 160 participants of the ongoing ImmuneRACE study, and approximately 1,300 subjects contributed by 6 global collaborators. The sample metadata nearly always contained a de-identified subject ID, COVID-19 status, age in years and sex. Subjects who had been exposed to COVID-19, were actively infected with it, or had recovered from it provided the deeply sampled blood TCRbeta repertoires that made up the dataset. Study-level results and caveats: The quantity of clinical and demographic metadata differed by source and by participant and was supplied without curation.

Concerning this clone: What this receptor recognizes is not known. Within one base of it there is no much larger clone, and no base qualities were kept.

Collaborating institutions collected whole blood in K2EDTA tubes following their own protocols. For TCRbeta analysis, collaborator samples were shipped as frozen whole blood, as isolated PBMCs, or as DNA extracted from either sample type. The V end loses 0 bases and the J end loses 7 bases, and a stretch of 10 bases separates them. CDR3 length: 14 amino acids, cysteine to phenylalanine. The CDR3 DNA has 42 bases and is translated from base 1. CDR1 and CDR2 were assigned from the germline V gene (reference sequence) as LGHDT and YNNKEL. The immunoSEQ Assay, a bias-controlled multiplex PCR, was used to amplify TCRbeta CDR3 regions from genomic DNA. The original methods were these. Within the assay, amplification of reference gene primers was used to estimate how many nucleated cells each sample contained. To quantify the absolute abundance of each unique TCRbeta CDR3 rearrangement, sequence reads were collapsed and filtered. For each sample, productive Simpson clonality was calculated as the square root of Simpson's diversity index over productive rearrangements. TCRdb's version of the immuneACCESS table is confined to in-frame rearrangements and falls short of the full clone set. An unresolved V gene accounts for under half of the shortfall where checked; the remainder is of unknown origin. V and J calls and clone size follow that table, whereas D and trimming were derived from the DNA. A total of 260,000 or so clones appear in this sample, 65% to 85% of them only once. Of the sample, approximately 5.3% is held by the ten largest clones.

This sequence was found in an elderly man with acute or convalescent COVID-19. The sequenced sample consisted of peripheral blood. The chain is made from TRBV3-1 (or the pseudogene TRBV3-2) and TRBJ1-3; TRBD1 is perhaps the D gene, given 5 matching bases. This receptor has the CDR3 CASSQESRGNTIYF. At the DNA level, the sequence is TGTGCCAGCAGCCAAGAGTCTCGGGGGAACACCATATATTTT.